The 26 T cell receptor beta chains given below trace back to one sample, sequenced in a study of T cells expressing NK-cell markers. Each CDR3 protein gets one entry in TCRdb, which reprocessed the 5' RACE reads and gives no DNA. This table holds around 140,000 distinct CDR3 sequences. Sequencing used blood T cells: a sorted CD56 or NKG2C T cell subset, CD4+ or CD8+ T cells, or bulk PBMC T cells (not recorded which). These receptors originate from a man between 18 and 35 years old in good health.

The rearrangement joins TRBV6-5 to TRBJ1-2. In germline, CDR1 is MNHEY, CDR2 SVGAGI. This CDR3 is 15 amino acids long. The CDR3 loop reads CASSYATGINYGYTF.

The chain couples TRBV30 to TRBJ1-1. The germline V gene has CDR1 GTSNPN and CDR2 SVGIG (reference sequence). The CDR3 loop spans 11 amino acids. The CDR3 sequence is CAWSTVTEAFF.

V usage is TRBV19 and J usage is TRBJ2-2; with no DNA, the TCRdb D assignment of TRBD2 cannot be verified. The CDR3 contains 14 residues. CDR1 and CDR2 from the germline V gene are LNHDA and SQIVND (reference sequence). The CDR3 loop reads CASSLAGGAGELFF.

The CDR3 is CASSQAALGDTQYF. The rearrangement uses TRBV4-1 and TRBJ2-3; the TCRdb call, TRBD2, lacks DNA for checking. The germline gives CDR1 MGHRA, CDR2 YSYEKL. This CDR3 region has 14 residues.

The rearrangement uses TRBV3-1 and TRBJ2-7; lacking DNA, the TRBD1 call made by TCRdb goes unchecked. Germline CDR1 LGHDT, CDR2 YNNKEL (reference sequence). This CDR3 has 15 residues. CDR3 in amino acids: CASSQEGHNSYEQYF.

V usage is TRBV29-1 and J usage is TRBJ2-1; TCRdb calls TRBD2, which cannot be checked without DNA. Germline CDR1 reads SQVTM; CDR2 reads ANQGSEA. The CDR3 spans 16 residues. The CDR3 here is CSVGSGLAGAQHEQFF.

The J gene is TRBJ1-5, the V gene TRBV5-1. The CDR3 loop spans 13 amino acids. Germline loops: CDR1 SGHRS, CDR2 YFSETQ. CDR3 protein: CASSLTPNQPQHF.

The chain combines TRBV19 with TRBJ1-5; the TCRdb call, TRBD1, lacks DNA for checking. The CDR3 totals 14 residues. The germline CDR1 and CDR2 sequences are LNHDA and SQIVND (reference sequence). CDR3 protein: CASSIPEGVQPQHF.

The CDR3 here is CATSRVDWTAGNEQFF. The rearrangement uses TRBV15 and TRBJ2-1; TCRdb names TRBD1, which stays unverified in the absence of DNA. Per the germline V gene, CDR1 is LNHNV and CDR2 is YYDKDF (reference sequence). This CDR3 has 16 residues.

The chain is built from TRBV24-1 and TRBJ2-1; TCRdb selects TRBD1, and the lack of DNA leaves this call unchecked. CDR3 length: 16 residues. The germline gives CDR1 KGHDR, CDR2 SFDVKD. The CDR3 sequence is CATSDYGQGGLNEQFF.

The V and J genes are TRBV6-2 or TRBV6-3 and TRBJ2-1; TCRdb proposes TRBD1, but this gene call is untestable without DNA. This CDR3 is 15 amino acids long. Per the germline V gene, CDR1 is MNHEY and CDR2 is SVGEGT. CDR3 residues: CASSYSGTAYNEQFF.

The gene calls are TRBV13 and TRBJ2-3; TCRdb proposes TRBD1, but this gene call is untestable without DNA. The CDR3 consists of 14 residues. Germline values: CDR1 PRHDT, CDR2 FYEKMQ (reference sequence). The CDR3 here is CASSKAGTGNTQYF. The full variable domain, rest sourced from reference TRBV13 and TRBJ2-3, is AAGVIQSPRHLIKEKRETATLKCYPIPRHDTVYWYQQGPGQDPQFLISFYEKMQSDKGSIPDRFSAQQFSDYHSELNMSSLELGDSALYFCASSKAGTGNTQYFGPGTRLTVL.

The rearrangement joins TRBV20-1 to TRBJ2-1; TCRdb names TRBD2, which stays unverified in the absence of DNA. The CDR3 is made up of 13 amino acids. Germline V gives CDR1 DFQATT, CDR2 SNEGSKA (reference sequence). This CDR3 reads CSARPSGGNEQFF.

The chain employs TRBV7-2 and TRBJ2-1; the D gene TCRdb calls, TRBD2, cannot be checked with no DNA. The CDR3 spans 21 residues. CDR1 SGHTA and CDR2 FQGNSA come from the germline V gene. The CDR3 protein is CASSLVPGLAGGPATYNEQFF.

The chain is built from TRBV7-9 and TRBJ2-3; TCRdb calls TRBD1, which cannot be checked without DNA. The CDR3 is 14 residues long. CDR1 and CDR2 from the germline V gene are SEHNR and FQNEAQ (reference sequence). CDR3 region: CASSPWNPADTQYF.

The V call is TRBV7-9, the J call TRBJ2-5; absent DNA, TCRdb's TRBD2 call cannot be checked. The length of the CDR3 is 18 residues. From germline, CDR1 is SEHNR and CDR2 FQNEAQ (reference sequence). The CDR3 protein is CASSLGLAGEDRGETQYF.

CDR3 sequence: CASSDPRAKNIQYF. The chain joins TRBV2 to TRBJ2-4. Per the germline V gene, CDR1 is SNHLY and CDR2 is FYNNEI. The length of the CDR3 is 14 residues.

The chain is built from TRBV29-1 and TRBJ2-3; TCRdb names TRBD2, which stays unverified in the absence of DNA. This CDR3 spans 14 amino acids. The germline gives CDR1 SQVTM, CDR2 ANQGSEA. The CDR3 region is CSVEVRRKGDTQYF.

This chain connects TRBV12-3 or TRBV12-4 to TRBJ2-5; TCRdb outputs TRBD2, but without DNA this stays unchecked. This CDR3 has 15 amino acids. CDR3 sequence reads: CASSPFASGSETQYF.

The CDR3 spells CSALPTGTPYNEQFF. The chain uses TRBV20-1 and TRBJ2-1; TCRdb's D call, TRBD1, is unchecked because there is no DNA. The CDR3 covers 15 residues. Germline V gene data show CDR1 as DFQATT and CDR2 as SNEGSKA (reference sequence).

The chain couples TRBV4-2 to TRBJ2-7; checking the TCRdb D call of TRBD2 is not possible without DNA. The CDR3 runs to 14 residues. CDR1 and CDR2 (germline): LGHNA, YNFKEQ. The CDR3 loop is CASSPFGGPYEQYF.

CDR3: CASSQDLARAYNEQFF. This chain joins TRBV3-1 and TRBJ2-1; the TRBD2 assignment by TCRdb is unverifiable without DNA. CDR1 is LGHDT and CDR2 is YNNKEL in the germline V gene (reference sequence). The CDR3 consists of 16 residues.

The rearrangement uses TRBV14 and TRBJ2-1; no DNA is available, so the TRBD2 call from TCRdb remains unchecked. Germline V lookup: CDR1 SGHDN, CDR2 FVKESK. The CDR3 runs 18 residues. This CDR3 is CASSQAVSGRALYNEQFF.

This chain links TRBV11-1 with TRBJ2-1; checking the TCRdb D call of TRBD2 is not possible without DNA. The CDR3 runs 20 residues. Germline CDR1 is SGHAT and CDR2 is FQDESV (reference sequence). The chain's CDR3 is CASTHRGELAGESSYNEQFF.

This sequence joins TRBV12-3 or TRBV12-4 and TRBJ2-1; TCRdb's D gene call, TRBD1, goes unchecked for lack of DNA. The CDR3 is made up of 13 amino acids. CDR3 loop: CASSPTENNEQFF.

The V and J genes are TRBV20-1 and TRBJ2-5; TCRdb indicates TRBD2, and absent DNA this call remains unverified. This CDR3 has 13 residues. From germline, CDR1 is DFQATT and CDR2 SNEGSKA (reference sequence). The CDR3: CSASGGRRETQYF.